Presented here are 5 T cell receptor beta chains from one specimen sequenced in a study of T cell changes during pregnancy in multiple sclerosis. Only in-frame clones appear in the TCRdb table, and some are missing; sequencing was by immunoSEQ multiplex PCR. This repertoire shows 55,000 to 70,000 clones, 92% found once; its top ten account for 1.1% to 1.5%. Sequenced material: peripheral blood, taken in the second trimester of pregnancy. The receptors were sampled from a female donor in good health, enrolled as a control in a pregnancy study.

The chain links TRBV29-1 to TRBJ2-7, with a possible D match to TRBD1 (7 bases). The CDR3 extends over 11 amino acids. Trimming stripped 8 bases from V and 7 bases from J, with 15 bases between. CDR1 and CDR2 (germline): SQVTM, ANQGSEA. DNA of the CDR3: TGCAGCTACCTTCAGGGGGGTGAGCAGTACTTC. Translated: CSYLQGGEQYF.

V gene TRBV27 combines with J gene TRBJ1-1; D is ambiguous. The ends were cut back, 4 bases at V and 6 bases at J, with 15 bases in the middle. The germline V gene has CDR1 MNHEY and CDR2 SMNVEV (reference sequence). There are 14 residues in the CDR3. The CDR3 reads CASSSSYSGPEAFF. CDR3 bases: TGTGCCAGCAGTTCGTCGTATTCAGGTCCTGAAGCTTTCTTT.

J is TRBJ1-1 and V is TRBV19; 8 bases are shared with TRBD1. Trimming cost V 3 bases and J 5 bases; bases outside gene matches: 5. CDR3 length: 14 residues. The germline V gene has CDR1 LNHDA and CDR2 SQIVND (reference sequence). CDR3 bases: TGTGCCAGTAGTATCGGACAGGGCGAGACTGAAGCTTTCTTT. Translating it yields CASSIGQGETEAFF.

This rearrangement joins TRBV7-2 to TRBJ1-6, with a weak D call TRBD1 (5 bases). The CDR3 loop spans 17 amino acids. Trimming pared 0 bases from V and 6 bases from J, leaving 15 bases between. Germline V CDR1 and CDR2: SGHTA, FQGNSA. The CDR3 spells CASSLAGAGLVNSPLHF. As DNA, the CDR3 is TGTGCCAGCAGCTTAGCAGGGGCCGGGTTGGTTAATTCACCCCTCCACTTT.

This clone appeared a single time. The genes are TRBV29-1 and TRBJ1-3, with D unresolved. CDR3 length equals 15 residues. Germline V gives CDR1 SQVTM, CDR2 ANQGSEA. Trimming took 1 base from V and 0 from J, leaving 10 bases between them. The CDR3 DNA sequence: TGCAGCGTTGAAGGAGGGTCCAACTCTGGAAACACCATATATTTT. Protein product: CSVEGGSNSGNTIYF.